One and the same sample provided the 19 T cell receptor beta chains below, sequenced in a study of long-term antiretroviral therapy in people with HIV. This was the immunoSEQ v3.0 assay at survey level. Clones were sequenced by immunoSEQ multiplex PCR, and TCRdb holds only the in-frame ones, with some missing. The sample has more than 10,000 clones; around 89% are singletons. The specimen was unsorted PBMCs, collected 2.1 years after starting antiretroviral therapy. The origin of the receptors is a woman aged 40 to 50 with HIV.

The chain is built from TRBV5-1 and TRBJ2-1; a weak D match, TRBD2 (6 bases). The V end was cut by 2 bases, the J end by 8 bases, with 14 bases between. The CDR3 is 14 amino acids. Germline CDR1 SGHRS, CDR2 YFSETQ. This chain's CDR3 is CASSFGTGEDEQFF. In DNA form, the CDR3 reads TGCGCCAGCAGCTTCGGGACTGGGGAGGATGAGCAGTTCTTC. Using reference TRBV5-1 and TRBJ2-1 for the parts outside the CDR3, the full variable domain is KAGVTQTPRYLIKTRGQQVTLSCSPISGHRSVSWYQQTPGQGLQFLFEYFSETQRNKGNFPGRFSGRQFSNSRSEMNVSTLELGDSALYLCASSFGTGEDEQFFGPGTRLTVL.

The V gene is TRBV10-3, the J gene TRBJ1-1; D gene unclear. The V gene lost 10 bases and the J gene lost 1 base, with 16 bases spanning the gap. The CDR3 extends over 14 amino acids. Per the germline V gene, CDR1 is ENHRY and CDR2 is SYGVKD. This CDR3 is CATSLELGNTEAFF. CDR3 in DNA: TGTGCCACATCACTTGAGTTAGGGAACACTGAAGCTTTCTTT.

CDR3 nucleotide sequence: TGTGCCAGCAGCTCCCCGTGGACAGGGATGTCCGGGGAGCTGTTTTTT. Its protein is CASSSPWTGMSGELFF. The chain links TRBV7-9 to TRBJ2-2; the match to TRBD1 covers 8 bases. Germline V CDR1 and CDR2: SEHNR, FQNEAQ (reference sequence). J was trimmed by 6 bases and V by 4 bases; bases with no gene match: 10. The CDR3 consists of 16 residues.

This sequence joins TRBV7-9 and TRBJ1-2, with D possibly TRBD1 on 5 matching bases. With 5 bases removed from V and 4 bases from J, the gap between germline ends came to 11 bases. CDR1 and CDR2 from the germline V gene are SEHNR and FQNEAQ (reference sequence). The CDR3 runs to 13 residues. The CDR3 DNA is TGTGCCAGCAGCGTAGACAGTCTCTATGGCTACACCTTC. Protein product: CASSVDSLYGYTF.

This clone was observed a single time. The chain joins TRBV10-3 to TRBJ2-2, with 10 bases matching TRBD1. V gave up 6 bases and J gave up 4 bases; unmatched junction bases: 5. CDR3 length equals 15 residues. Germline CDR1 and CDR2: ENHRY and SYGVKD. CDR3 nucleotide sequence: TGTGCCATCAGGGAGACAGGGGGCGGCACCGGGGAGCTGTTTTTT. It encodes CAIRETGGGTGELFF.

This clone was observed a single time. The chain combines TRBV30 with TRBJ1-1, with D unclear. CDR3 length: 9 amino acids. Trimming removed 4 bases at V and 10 bases at J, with 7 bases between. Per germline, CDR1 GTSNPN and CDR2 SVGIG (reference sequence). CDR3 coding DNA: TGTGCCTGGATCCTCGGAGCTTTCTTT. It specifies CAWILGAFF.

This clone was recorded once. V and J are TRBV5-1 and TRBJ2-7; TRBD1 agrees at 8 bases. The CDR3 consists of 13 residues. Germline loops: CDR1 SGHRS, CDR2 YFSETQ. Trimming took 3 bases from V and 5 from J; bases not matched to a gene: 4. The CDR3 loop is CASSSDRVDEQYF. The CDR3 DNA reads as TGCGCCAGCAGCTCGGACAGGGTCGACGAGCAGTACTTC.

The chain combines TRBV4-3 with TRBJ2-6; D is perhaps TRBD2 (6 bases). V lost 0 bases and J lost 0, with 15 bases in between. Germline values: CDR1 LGHNA, CDR2 YSLEER. The CDR3 runs 19 residues. This CDR3 reads CASSQELPGTYSGANVLTF. CDR3 in DNA: TGCGCCAGCAGCCAAGAGCTGCCGGGGACTTACTCTGGGGCCAACGTCCTGACTTTC.

V usage is TRBV5-1 and J usage is TRBJ2-1, with 8 positions matching TRBD1. Per the germline V gene, CDR1 is SGHRS and CDR2 is YFSETQ. The CDR3 is 15 amino acids. The ends lost 4 bases at V and 9 bases at J; junction bases unmatched: 12. The CDR3 reads CASSPGGTGEGEQFF. CDR3 nucleotide sequence: TGCGCCAGCAGCCCAGGCGGGACAGGTGAGGGTGAGCAGTTCTTC.

The chain recombines TRBV10-3 with TRBJ1-1; possibly TRBD1 for D (5 bases). V gave up 0 bases and J gave up 9 bases, with 14 bases separating them. Per the germline V gene, CDR1 is ENHRY and CDR2 is SYGVKD. This CDR3 is built from 14 residues. CDR3 in amino acids: CAISESRGAWKAFF. The DNA of the CDR3 is TGTGCCATCAGTGAGTCGAGAGGGGCGTGGAAAGCTTTCTTT.

As DNA, the CDR3 is TGCGCCAGCAGCTTGGCGGCGGAAGAAGCTTTCTTT. This translates into CASSLAAEEAFF. The chain uses TRBV5-1 and TRBJ1-1; D remains ambiguous. With 0 bases removed from V and 8 bases from J, the gap between germline ends came to 8 bases. Germline V gives CDR1 SGHRS, CDR2 YFSETQ. The CDR3 covers 12 residues.

The CDR3 region has the DNA TGCGCCAGCAGCGCGGACAGCATCTCCTACGAGCAGTACTTC. This codes for CASSADSISYEQYF. The chain recombines TRBV5-1 with TRBJ2-7; a weak D match, TRBD1 (6 bases). Germline-derived CDR1 and CDR2 are SGHRS and YFSETQ. The CDR3 contains 14 residues. The V gene lost 4 bases and the J gene lost 0 bases, with 11 bases spanning the gap. Variable domain in full (rest from reference TRBV5-1 and TRBJ2-7): KAGVTQTPRYLIKTRGQQVTLSCSPISGHRSVSWYQQTPGQGLQFLFEYFSETQRNKGNFPGRFSGRQFSNSRSEMNVSTLELGDSALYLCASSADSISYEQYFGPGTRLTVT.

The chain couples TRBV4-2 to TRBJ2-1, with D unclear. The germline V and J ends were trimmed by 4 bases and 8 bases, with 18 bases remaining between them. Per germline, CDR1 LGHNA and CDR2 YNFKEQ. CDR3 length: 15 amino acids. The CDR3 region is CASSRPDGYFDEQFF. As DNA, the CDR3 is TGTGCCAGCAGCCGTCCAGACGGGTATTTTGATGAGCAGTTCTTC.

This chain links TRBV29-1 with TRBJ1-2, with D possibly being TRBD1 (5 bases). V was shortened by 6 bases and J by 0 bases, with 20 bases between the two germline ends. The CDR3 is 16 residues long. From germline, CDR1 is SQVTM and CDR2 ANQGSEA. The CDR3 sequence: CSVYGTRAPSNYGYTF. For the CDR3, the DNA is TGCAGCGTATATGGTACCAGGGCACCGTCTAACTATGGCTACACCTTC.

The chain uses TRBV5-8 and TRBJ2-3; D remains ambiguous. The CDR3 has 17 amino acids. The germline gives CDR1 SGHTS, CDR2 YDEGEE. Trimming shortened V by 1 base and J by 3 bases, and 18 bases separated the two germline ends. The DNA of the CDR3 is TGTGCCAGCAGCTTGATTCCGACAAGGCGGTGGACAGATACGCAGTATTTT. Amino acids: CASSLIPTRRWTDTQYF. Using reference TRBV5-8 and TRBJ2-3 for the parts outside the CDR3, the full variable domain is EAGVTQSPTHLIKTRGQQATLRCSPISGHTSVYWYQQALGLGLQFLLWYDEGEERNRGNFPPRFSGRQFPNYSSELNVNALELEDSALYLCASSLIPTRRWTDTQYFGPGTRLTVL.

CDR3: CASRGGTGGTDTQYF. The CDR3 nucleotides are TGTGCCAGCAGGGGGGGGACAGGGGGGACAGATACGCAGTATTTT. This chain uses TRBV9 with TRBJ2-3, with 11 bases fitting TRBD1. V lost 5 bases and J lost 3; bases outside the gene matches: 5. The CDR3 is 15 residues long. Germline values: CDR1 SGDLS, CDR2 YYNGEE.

This sequence joins TRBV30 and TRBJ1-2, with D possibly matching TRBD1 (6 bases). The CDR3 has 12 residues. Germline V gene data show CDR1 as GTSNPN and CDR2 as SVGIG (reference sequence). The ends were cut back, 2 bases at V and 6 bases at J, with 10 bases in the middle. CDR3 in amino acids: CAWSTRGDGYTF. DNA for the CDR3: TGTGCCTGGAGTACCAGGGGTGATGGCTACACCTTC.

This chain uses TRBV6-5 with TRBJ1-6; weak D call: TRBD1 (6 bases). Trimming shortened V by 4 bases and J by 1 base, and 8 bases separated the two germline ends. Germline V gene lookup returns CDR1 MNHEY and CDR2 SVGAGI. CDR3 length equals 15 residues. This chain's CDR3 is CASSFGTSYNSPLHF. The CDR3 DNA follows: TGTGCCAGCAGTTTTGGGACATCCTATAATTCACCCCTCCACTTT.

The chain employs TRBV27 and TRBJ1-2, with D possibly being TRBD1 (6 bases). The CDR3 length is 14 residues. From germline, CDR1 is MNHEY and CDR2 SMNVEV (reference sequence). Trimming pared 0 bases from V and 6 bases from J, leaving 11 bases between. CDR3 region: CASSLSTGYNGYTF. CDR3 DNA sequence: TGTGCCAGCAGTTTATCTACAGGGTACAATGGCTACACCTTC.